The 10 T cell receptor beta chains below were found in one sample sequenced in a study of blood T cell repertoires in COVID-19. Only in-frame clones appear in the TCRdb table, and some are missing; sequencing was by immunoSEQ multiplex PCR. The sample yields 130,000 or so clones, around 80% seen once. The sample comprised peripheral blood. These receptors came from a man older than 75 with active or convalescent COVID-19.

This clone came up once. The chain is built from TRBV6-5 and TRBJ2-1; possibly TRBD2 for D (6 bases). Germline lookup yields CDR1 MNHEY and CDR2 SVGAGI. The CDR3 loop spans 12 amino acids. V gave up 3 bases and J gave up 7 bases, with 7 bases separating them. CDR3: CASSYRGNEQFF. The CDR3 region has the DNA TGTGCCAGCAGTTATCGGGGGAATGAGCAGTTCTTC.

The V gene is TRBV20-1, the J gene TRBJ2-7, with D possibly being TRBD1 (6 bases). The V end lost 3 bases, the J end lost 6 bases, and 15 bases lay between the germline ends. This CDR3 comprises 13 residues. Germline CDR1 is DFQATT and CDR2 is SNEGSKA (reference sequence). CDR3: CSASKGDLSEQYF. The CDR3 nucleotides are TGCAGTGCTAGTAAGGGGGATCTTTCCGAGCAGTACTTC.

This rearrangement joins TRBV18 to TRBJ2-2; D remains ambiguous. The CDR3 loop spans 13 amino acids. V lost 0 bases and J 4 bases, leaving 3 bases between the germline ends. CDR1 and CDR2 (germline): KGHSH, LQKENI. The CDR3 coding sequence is TGTGCCAGCTCACCACCGGCCACCGGGGAGCTGTTTTTT. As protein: CASSPPATGELFF.

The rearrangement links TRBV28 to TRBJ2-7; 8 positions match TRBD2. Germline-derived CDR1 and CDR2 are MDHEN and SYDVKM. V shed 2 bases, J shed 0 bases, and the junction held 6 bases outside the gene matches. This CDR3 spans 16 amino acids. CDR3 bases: TGTGCCAGCAGTTTAACAGCGGGGGCCCTCTCCTACGAGCAGTACTTC. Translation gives CASSLTAGALSYEQYF.

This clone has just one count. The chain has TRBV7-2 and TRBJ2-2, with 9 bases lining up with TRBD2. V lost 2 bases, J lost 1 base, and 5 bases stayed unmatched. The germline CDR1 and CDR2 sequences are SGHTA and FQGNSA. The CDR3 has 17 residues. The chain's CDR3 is CASSLRSLAGNTGELFF. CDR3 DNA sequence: TGTGCCAGCAGCTTACGGTCACTAGCGGGGAACACCGGGGAGCTGTTTTTT.

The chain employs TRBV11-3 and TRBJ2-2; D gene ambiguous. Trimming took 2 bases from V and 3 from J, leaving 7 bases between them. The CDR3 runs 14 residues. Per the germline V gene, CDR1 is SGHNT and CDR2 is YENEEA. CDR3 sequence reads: CASSLKQYTGELFF. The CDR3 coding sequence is TGTGCCAGCAGCTTAAAACAGTACACCGGGGAGCTGTTTTTT.

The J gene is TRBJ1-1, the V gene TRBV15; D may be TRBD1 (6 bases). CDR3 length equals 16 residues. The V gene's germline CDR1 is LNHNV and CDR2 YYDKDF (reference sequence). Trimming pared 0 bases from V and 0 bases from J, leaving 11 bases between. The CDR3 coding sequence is TGTGCCACCAGCAGAGATCAGGGGTTTGTGAACACTGAAGCTTTCTTT. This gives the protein CATSRDQGFVNTEAFF.

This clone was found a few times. The CDR3 spells CASSMDRASTDTQYF. In DNA form, the CDR3 reads TGTGCCAGTAGTATGGACAGGGCTAGCACAGATACGCAGTATTTT. This chain links TRBV19 with TRBJ2-3, with 8 bases identical to TRBD1. This CDR3 has 15 residues. Germline V gene sequence: CDR1 LNHDA, CDR2 SQIVND (reference sequence). The ends lost 3 bases at V and 0 bases at J; junction bases unmatched: 2.

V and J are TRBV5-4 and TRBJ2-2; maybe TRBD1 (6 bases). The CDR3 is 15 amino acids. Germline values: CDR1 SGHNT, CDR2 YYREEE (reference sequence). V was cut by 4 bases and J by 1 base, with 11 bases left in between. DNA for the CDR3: TGTGCCAGCAGCCCACTGACAGGGAACACCGGGGAGCTGTTTTTT. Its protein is CASSPLTGNTGELFF. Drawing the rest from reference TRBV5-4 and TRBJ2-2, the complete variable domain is ETGVTQSPTHLIKTRGQQVTLRCSSQSGHNTVSWYQQALGQGPQFIFQYYREEENGRGNFPPRFSGLQFPNYSSELNVNALELDDSALYLCASSPLTGNTGELFFGEGSRLTVL.

In DNA, the CDR3 is TGTGCCAGCAGCCTAGATCAGGGGTACGGTGAAAAACTGTTTTTT. This gives the protein CASSLDQGYGEKLFF. The rearrangement links TRBV14 to TRBJ1-4; possibly TRBD1 for D (6 bases). CDR1 is SGHDN and CDR2 is FVKESK in the germline V gene. The CDR3 has 15 amino acids. Trimming took 4 bases from V and 7 from J, leaving 16 bases between them.